The 27 T cell receptor beta chains below come from one sample, sequenced in a study of prognosis after radiotherapy for stage I lung cancer. Genomic DNA yielded TCR beta CDR3, amplified by two-round multiplex PCR. Individual primers that were specific to each TRBV and TRBJ gene served in first-round PCR. TCRdb fed the multiplex PCR reads into MiXCR, producing one record per CDR3 protein. This sample yields 30,000 to 40,000 distinct CDR3 sequences, of which approximately 35% are seen a single time; 25% to 30% belongs to the top ten. The material was PBMCs, obtained before or after stereotactic body radiation therapy (not recorded which). Receptor source: a donor aged 50 or older with non-small cell lung cancer.

The table lists this clonotype with a count of one. The rearrangement joins TRBV6-2 or TRBV6-3 to TRBJ1-2; tentatively, D is TRBD1 (5 bases). Germline V gene data show CDR1 as MNHEY and CDR2 as SVGEGT. The CDR3 is 19 residues long. The V gene lost 2 bases and the J gene lost 4 bases, with 26 bases spanning the gap. CDR3 loop: CASSYAQGRVGKSGYGYTF. The CDR3 DNA follows: TGTGCCAGCAGTTACGCCCAGGGAAGGGTTGGAAAGTCGGGCTATGGCTACACCTTC.

This clonotype appeared many times. V gene TRBV6-1 combines with J gene TRBJ1-1; TRBD1 matches 9 bases. There are 12 residues in the CDR3. Germline CDR1 MNHNS, CDR2 SASEGT. J lost 6 bases, V lost 6 bases, and 2 bases had no gene match. The CDR3 protein is CASRRTGAEAFF. Here the CDR3 DNA reads TGTGCCAGCAGGCGGACAGGGGCTGAAGCTTTCTTT.

In regard to this clonotype: At one end, the junction sequence differs from germline, possibly due to a read error. The chain carries TRBV19 and TRBJ1-1, with D tentatively TRBD1 (5 bases). This CDR3 comprises 14 residues. CDR1 and CDR2 (germline): LNHDA, SQIVND (reference sequence). CDR3 protein: CVSSVWRGNTEAFF. The CDR3 DNA reads as TGTGTCAGTAGTGTTTGGAGGGGGAACACTGAAGCTTTCTTT.

This clonotype was detected ten times or more. The chain uses TRBV6-1 and TRBJ2-3, with 12 bases that match TRBD2. CDR3 length: 17 residues. The junction had 5 bases not matched to a gene; V was cut back by 2 bases and J by 2 bases. Germline V gives CDR1 MNHNS, CDR2 SASEGT. CDR3 DNA sequence: TGTGCCAGCAGTGAACTAGCGGGGGGGCGACACACAGATACGCAGTATTTT. It encodes CASSELAGGRHTDTQYF.

Comment on this clonotype: Relative to the germline gene, one junction end is altered; a read error may explain this. V is TRBV7-8 and J is TRBJ2-1, with TRBD1 matching 10 bases. This CDR3 is built from 14 residues. Germline loops: CDR1 SGHVS, CDR2 FQNEAQ. Here the CDR3 DNA reads TGTGACAGCAGCTTAAGGGACAGGGGCTACGAGAAGTTCTTC. Translated, it gives CDSSLRDRGYEKFF. The whole variable domain, filled in from reference TRBV7-8 and TRBJ2-1, reads GAGVSQSPRYKVAKRGQDVALRCDPISGHVSLFWYQQALGQGPEFLTYFQNEAQLDKSGLPSDRFFAERPEGSVSTLKIQRTQQEDSAVYLCDSSLRDRGYEKFFGPGTRLTVL.

At least ten counts were recorded for this clonotype. This chain uses TRBV30 with TRBJ2-3; the match to TRBD2 covers 9 bases. Germline-derived CDR1 and CDR2 are GTSNPN and SVGIG (reference sequence). After removal of 5 bases from V and 2 bases from J, the junction contained 8 bases not matched to a gene. The CDR3 consists of 15 residues. In DNA, the CDR3 is TGTGCCTGGGGGCCGGGACTAGCCTTCACAGATACGCAGTATTTT. It specifies CAWGPGLAFTDTQYF.

This clonotype was detected many times. The J gene is TRBJ1-2, the V gene TRBV7-9, with D possibly being TRBD1 (6 bases). Germline assignment: CDR1 SEHNR and CDR2 FQNEAQ (reference sequence). V lost 1 base and J lost 3, with 12 bases in between. This CDR3 is built from 15 residues. The CDR3 sequence: CASSLGPGGYYGYTF. DNA of the CDR3: TGTGCCAGCAGCTTAGGTCCGGGGGGCTACTATGGCTACACCTTC. Together with reference TRBV7-9 and TRBJ1-2, the CDR3 gives the full variable domain: DTGVSQNPRHKITKRGQNVTFRCDPISEHNRLYWYRQTLGQGPEFLTYFQNEAQLEKSRLLSDRFSAERPKGSFSTLEIQRTEQGDSAMYLCASSLGPGGYYGYTFGSGTRLTVV.

The chain employs TRBV6-1 and TRBJ2-1, with TRBD2 matching over 14 bases. Looked up from germline, CDR1 is MNHNS and CDR2 is SASEGT. The CDR3 extends over 16 amino acids. V trimming: 5 bases; J trimming: 10 bases; junction bases outside the gene matches: 10. This chain's CDR3 is CASSQTGLAGVREQFF. The CDR3 region has the DNA TGTGCCAGCAGTCAAACGGGACTAGCGGGAGTGCGGGAGCAGTTCTTC.

This clonotype was counted a few times. With a much larger clone just one base away, this may be a read error. The CDR3 region has the DNA TGTGCCAGCAGCCCCCCGACTAGCGGGGGGGCCGATACCCAGTACTTC. It translates to CASSPPTSGGADTQYF. The V gene is TRBV13, the J gene TRBJ2-5; 14 nucleotides align to TRBD2. This CDR3 is built from 16 residues. Trimming cost V 5 bases and J 8 bases; bases outside gene matches: 10. Germline V lookup: CDR1 PRHDT, CDR2 FYEKMQ (reference sequence).

This clonotype was recorded many times. This chain connects TRBV5-1 to TRBJ1-6, with D perhaps TRBD1 (5 bases). The CDR3 spans 17 residues. Trimming removed 4 bases at V and 6 bases at J, with 20 bases between. Germline CDR1 reads SGHRS; CDR2 reads YFSETQ. The CDR3 loop reads CASSPEPIGVGNSPLHF. The CDR3 nucleotides read TGCGCCAGCAGCCCGGAACCAATAGGGGTTGGTAATTCACCCCTCCACTTT.

On this clonotype itself: A much more abundant neighbour one base away suggests this may be a read error. The chain carries TRBV9 and TRBJ2-5, with D maybe TRBD2 (5 bases). The V end lost 0 bases, the J end lost 5 bases, and 14 bases lay between the germline ends. The CDR3 is made up of 15 amino acids. CDR1 and CDR2 from the germline V gene are SGDLS and YYNGEE. CDR3 sequence reads: CASSVGSIGIETQYF. In DNA form, the CDR3 reads TGTGCCAGCAGCGTAGGATCTATCGGGATTGAGACCCAGTACTTC.

The sample holds many counts of this clonotype. The V and J genes are TRBV5-1 and TRBJ2-7; 7 bases map to TRBD1. The V gene's germline CDR1 is SGHRS and CDR2 YFSETQ. The ends lost 0 bases at V and 5 bases at J; junction bases unmatched: 8. The CDR3 spans 15 residues. The CDR3: CASSLETGSINEQYF. In DNA, the CDR3 is TGCGCCAGCAGCTTGGAGACAGGGTCCATCAACGAGCAGTACTTC.

This clonotype was seen at least ten times. The rearrangement joins TRBV10-2 to TRBJ2-7; 8 positions agree with TRBD1. The CDR3 covers 12 residues. CDR1 and CDR2 from the germline V gene are WSHSY and SAAADI. With V trimmed by 6 bases and J by 7 bases, 5 bases remained unmatched. CDR3 protein: CASSRTGTEQYF. CDR3 nucleotides: TGCGCCAGCAGCCGGACAGGGACGGAGCAGTACTTC.

This clonotype was found many times. This rearrangement joins TRBV6-1 to TRBJ2-1; D may be TRBD1 or TRBD2 (5 bases each). Germline CDR1 MNHNS, CDR2 SASEGT. Trimming shortened V by 1 base and J by 4 bases, and 8 bases separated the two germline ends. The CDR3 runs 14 residues. The CDR3 sequence is CASSEGDRYNEQFF. The DNA for the CDR3 is TGTGCCAGCAGTGAAGGGGACCGTTACAATGAGCAGTTCTTC.

This clonotype occurred many times. The chain is built from TRBV5-1 and TRBJ1-1; tentatively, D is TRBD1 (5 bases). Trimming shortened V by 0 bases and J by 1 base, and 10 bases separated the two germline ends. CDR1 and CDR2 (germline): SGHRS, YFSETQ. The CDR3 loop spans 15 amino acids. The CDR3 here is CASSLGWTPNTEAFF. CDR3 DNA: TGCGCCAGCAGCTTGGGATGGACACCGAACACTGAAGCTTTCTTT.

This clonotype was counted ten times or more. This sequence joins TRBV7-2 and TRBJ2-1; 8 nucleotides agree with TRBD2. Germline CDR1 and CDR2: SGHTA and FQGNSA. CDR3 size: 15 residues. J lost 4 bases, V lost 1 base, and 3 bases had no gene match. The CDR3 loop reads CASSLDGGDYNEQFF. Here the CDR3 DNA reads TGTGCCAGCAGCTTAGACGGGGGGGATTACAATGAGCAGTTCTTC. Full variable domain (outside the CDR3, taken from reference TRBV7-2 and TRBJ2-1): GAGVSQSPSNKVTEKGKDVELRCDPISGHTALYWYRQSLGQGLEFLIYFQGNSAPDKSGLPSDRFSAERTGGSVSTLTIQRTQQEDSAVYLCASSLDGGDYNEQFFGPGTRLTVL.

Concerning this clonotype itself: A much bigger clone sits one base away, suggesting this may be a read error. The chain employs TRBV20-1 and TRBJ2-5; the D gene is possibly TRBD2 (5 bases). Trimming removed 0 bases from V and 2 bases from J, with 13 bases in between. The CDR3 contains 15 residues. Germline V gene lookup returns CDR1 DFQATT and CDR2 SNEGSKA (reference sequence). The CDR3: CSARDLVRGQETQYF. DNA for the CDR3: TGCAGTGCTAGAGATCTTGTACGGGGACAAGAGACCCAGTACTTC.

The genes are TRBV13 and TRBJ2-7, with a possible D match to TRBD2 (6 bases). There are 15 residues in the CDR3. Trimming took off 3 bases at V and 5 bases at J, with 17 bases between the two ends. Germline loops: CDR1 PRHDT, CDR2 FYEKMQ (reference sequence). The CDR3 reads CASSFGDLGRNEQYF. The CDR3 bases are TGTGCCAGCAGCTTCGGGGACTTGGGGAGAAACGAGCAGTACTTC.

This clonotype occurred many times. The rearrangement links TRBV11-2 to TRBJ2-3; TRBD2 matches 10 bases. CDR1 and CDR2 from the germline V gene are SGHAT and FQNNGV. This CDR3 spans 17 amino acids. Trimming took 1 base from V and 3 from J; bases not matched to a gene: 7. CDR3 sequence: CASSLGPSGGLTDTQYF. The CDR3 DNA reads TGTGCCAGCAGCTTAGGACCTAGCGGGGGACTTACAGATACGCAGTATTTT. The full variable domain, in which reference TRBV11-2 and TRBJ2-3 provide the parts outside the CDR3, is EAGVAQSPRYKIIEKRQSVAFWCNPISGHATLYWYQQILGQGPKLLIQFQNNGVVDDSQLPKDRFSAERLKGVDSTLKIQPAKLEDSAVYLCASSLGPSGGLTDTQYFGPGTRLTVL.

V and J are TRBV6-2 or TRBV6-3 and TRBJ2-7, with 8 bases identical to TRBD2. CDR1 and CDR2 (germline): MNHEY, SVGEGT. CDR3 length equals 15 residues. With 6 bases clipped from V and 4 bases from J, the junction kept 11 bases outside the gene matches. CDR3 loop: CASRSLRGAGYEQYF. CDR3 DNA: TGTGCCAGCAGAAGCCTGCGGGGGGCTGGTTACGAGCAGTACTTC.

The chain carries TRBV6-2 or TRBV6-3 and TRBJ1-5, with D unclear. Trimming cost V 4 bases and J 10 bases, with 11 bases left between them. The CDR3 has 12 amino acids. CDR1 is MNHEY and CDR2 is SVGEGT in the germline V gene. CDR3 amino acids: CASSSSNHPQHF. The CDR3 DNA follows: TGTGCCAGCAGTTCGTCCAACCATCCCCAGCATTTT.

The chain combines TRBV28 with TRBJ1-2; D call uncertain. The length of the CDR3 is 13 residues. Germline CDR1 MDHEN, CDR2 SYDVKM. V lost 1 base to trimming and J lost 13 bases, with 16 bases between them. In DNA, the CDR3 is TGTGCCAGCAGTTTATCATCGGACTATGTCTTCACCTTC. This codes for CASSLSSDYVFTF.

There are many counts of this clonotype. This rearrangement joins TRBV18 to TRBJ1-3, with a weak D call TRBD1 (6 bases). This CDR3 comprises 13 residues. V was trimmed by 5 bases and J by 4 bases, leaving 9 bases between them. Germline-derived CDR1 and CDR2 are KGHSH and LQKENI. CDR3 region: CASSWTEGNTIYF. DNA of the CDR3: TGTGCCAGCTCATGGACAGAAGGAAACACCATATATTTT.

This clonotype was seen repeatedly, ten times or more. This chain joins TRBV30 and TRBJ1-6; tentative D call: TRBD1 (5 bases). The germline V and J ends were trimmed by 2 bases and 6 bases, with 11 bases remaining between them. Germline CDR1 GTSNPN, CDR2 SVGIG (reference sequence). The CDR3 spans 14 residues. The CDR3 coding sequence is TGTGCCTGGAGTTCGAAAAGGGGTAATTCACCCCTCCACTTT. Its translation is CAWSSKRGNSPLHF. Drawing the rest from reference TRBV30 and TRBJ1-6, the complete variable domain is SQTIHQWPATLVQPVGSPLSLECTVEGTSNPNLYWYRQAAGRGLQLLFYSVGIGQISSEVPQNLSASRPQDRQFILSSKKLLLSDSGFYLCAWSSKRGNSPLHFGNGTRLTVT.

With respect to this clonotype: This likely stems from a read error, as it lies one base from a far larger clone. The V gene is TRBV6-4, the J gene TRBJ2-7; maybe TRBD1 (6 bases). This CDR3 comprises 16 residues. CDR1 MRHNA and CDR2 SNTAGT come from the germline V gene. V was cut by 7 bases and J by 3 bases, with 22 bases left in between. CDR3 sequence (DNA): TGTGCCAGCATCCTCTCGCGCGTGGACAGCCTCTACGAGCAGTACTTC. Translation: CASILSRVDSLYEQYF.

This clonotype was found many times. The chain employs TRBV5-1 and TRBJ1-1; D ambiguous. The V and J ends lost 0 bases and 0 bases respectively, with 12 bases between them. CDR1 SGHRS and CDR2 YFSETQ come from the germline V gene. The CDR3 extends over 16 amino acids. CDR3 sequence: CASSLGAVTMNTEAFF. The CDR3 DNA is TGCGCCAGCAGCTTGGGGGCCGTTACCATGAACACTGAAGCTTTCTTT.

This clonotype has a count of ten or more. The chain couples TRBV20-1 to TRBJ2-3; 11 positions match TRBD2. The CDR3 has 14 amino acids. The J segment lost 1 base and the V segment lost 6 bases, leaving 3 bases of the junction unmatched. CDR1 and CDR2 from the germline V gene are DFQATT and SNEGSKA (reference sequence). The CDR3 reads CSARLAGRTDTQYF. CDR3 sequence (DNA): TGCAGTGCGAGACTAGCGGGACGCACAGATACGCAGTATTTT.